This is a list of T cell receptor beta chains from one sample in a study of blood T cell repertoires in COVID-19. Produced via immunoSEQ multiplex PCR; TCRdb's table is partial and in-frame only. The repertoire has under 200,000 clones, approximately 81% of them found once; the top ten carry roughly 18%. The sequenced sample consisted of PBMCs or T cells enriched from blood (not recorded which). The receptors originated from a man between 60 and 75 years old who had recovered from COVID-19. Both conserved end residues are part of each CDR3. A D gene is named only where the DNA matches it firmly. Clone size appears in some rows only: once, few, many, or a class for an expanded clone.

NA	NA	TRBV5-5	TRBJ2-7	CASSLLVWTDSYEQYF	TGTGCCAGCAGCTTGCTGGTTTGGACAGATTCCTACGAGCAGTACTTC
NA	NA	TRBV30	TRBJ1-5	CAWSVLGHASNQPQHF	TGTGCCTGGAGTGTACTTGGACATGCTAGCAATCAGCCCCAGCATTTT
NA	NA	TRBV28	TRBJ1-6	CASSPRGGLNNSPLHF	TGTGCCAGCAGCCCTAGGGGGGGTTTGAATAATTCACCCCTCCACTTT
NA	NA	TRBV19	TRBJ2-7	CASSTTQGYEQYF	TGTGCCAGTAGTACGACACAGGGCTACGAGCAGTACTTC
NA	NA	TRBV30	TRBJ1-4	CAWSVPGGSNEKLFF	TGTGCCTGGAGTGTACCGGGAGGATCTAATGAAAAACTGTTTTTT
NA	NA	TRBV3-1/TRBV3-2	TRBJ2-1	CASSQDQGMVQFF	TGTGCCAGCAGCCAAGACCAGGGGATGGTGCAGTTCTTC
NA	once	TRBV12-3/TRBV12-4	TRBJ1-4	CAIASDISEKLFF	TGTGCCATCGCCTCGGACATAAGTGAAAAACTGTTTTTT
NA	NA	TRBV29-1	TRBJ1-1	CSVGGLNTEAFF	TGCAGCGTTGGAGGGTTGAACACTGAAGCTTTCTTT
NA	NA	TRBV5-1	TRBJ1-2	CASSLGPENYGYTF	TGCGCCAGCAGCTTGGGTCCAGAAAACTATGGCTACACCTTC
NA	NA	TRBV19	TRBJ2-2	CASFGFRNTESGELFF	TGTGCCAGTTTCGGATTCAGGAACACGGAAAGCGGGGAGCTGTTTTTT
NA	NA	TRBV21-1	TRBJ1-5	CASSNVRQGVRQPQHF	TGTGCCAGCAGCAACGTGAGACAGGGAGTCAGGCAGCCCCAGCATTTT
TRBD1	NA	TRBV9	TRBJ1-1	CASTLRDRDSIGTEAFF	TGTGCCAGCACCCTCCGGGACAGGGACTCCATAGGCACTGAAGCTTTCTTT
NA	NA	TRBV3-1/TRBV3-2	TRBJ2-7	CASSSTFPVQVGEQYF	TGTGCCAGCAGCAGCACCTTTCCGGTACAGGTGGGCGAGCAGTACTTC
TRBD1	NA	TRBV5-4	TRBJ1-2	CASSSGQGKTYGYTF	TGTGCCAGCAGCTCGGGACAGGGAAAAACCTATGGCTACACCTTC
NA	NA	TRBV18	TRBJ1-1	CASSPYGSTEAFF	TGTGCCAGCTCACCATACGGGAGCACTGAAGCTTTCTTT
NA	NA	TRBV7-2	TRBJ1-1	CASSEGRGRDTEAFF	TGTGCCAGCAGCGAGGGGAGGGGGAGAGACACTGAAGCTTTCTTT
NA	NA	TRBV20-1	TRBJ1-6	CSASVSVGGNSPLHF	TGCAGTGCTAGTGTCTCCGTCGGAGGGAATTCACCCCTCCACTTT
NA	NA	TRBV11-2	TRBJ2-3	CASSFQGYTDTQYF	TGTGCCAGCAGCTTCCAGGGTTACACAGATACGCAGTATTTT
NA	NA	TRBV6-5	TRBJ2-2	CASSYDSGRGGELFF	TGTGCCAGCAGTTACGATTCGGGGAGAGGCGGGGAGCTGTTTTTT
TRBD2	NA	TRBV29-1	TRBJ2-7	CSVRGGLLYYEQYF	TGCAGCGTTCGGGGAGGGCTCCTCTACTACGAGCAGTACTTC
NA	NA	TRBV2	TRBJ2-3	CASRSPPGSGLRTDTQYF	TGTGCCAGCAGGAGCCCCCCTGGGAGCGGATTAAGGACAGATACGCAGTATTTT
NA	NA	TRBV6-5	TRBJ2-4	CASSYSRGLNIQYF	TGTGCCAGCAGTTACTCGAGGGGGTTAAACATTCAGTACTTC
NA	NA	TRBV2	TRBJ2-5	CASDRQSLQETQYF	TGTGCCAGCGACCGACAGAGCCTCCAAGAGACCCAGTACTTC
NA	NA	TRBV28	TRBJ1-5	CASSPRRGASNQPQHF	TGTGCCAGCAGTCCGAGGCGGGGGGCGAGCAATCAGCCCCAGCATTTT
NA	NA	TRBV5-5	TRBJ1-5	CASSLVAGFQPQHF	TGTGCCAGCAGCTTGGTAGCAGGGTTTCAGCCCCAGCATTTT
NA	NA	TRBV19	TRBJ1-1	CASSIDGVGTEAFF	TGTGCCAGTAGTATCGACGGGGTTGGTACTGAAGCTTTCTTT
TRBD1	NA	TRBV5-1	TRBJ1-1	CASSGDSSRVNTEAFF	TGCGCCAGCAGCGGGGACAGTTCACGAGTGAACACTGAAGCTTTCTTT
TRBD1	NA	TRBV2	TRBJ1-6	CASSPGQGASPLHF	TGTGCCAGCAGCCCGGGACAGGGGGCTTCACCCCTCCACTTT
NA	NA	TRBV7-9	TRBJ1-4	CASSLETSRLFF	TGTGCCAGCAGCTTGGAGACCTCGCGACTGTTTTTT
NA	NA	TRBV5-1	TRBJ2-2	CASNPGRESTGELFF	TGCGCCAGCAACCCCGGACGGGAGAGCACCGGGGAGCTGTTTTTT
TRBD1	NA	TRBV27	TRBJ1-2	CASRAGTGLTGYTF	TGTGCCAGCAGGGCCGGGACAGGGTTGACCGGCTACACCTTC
NA	NA	TRBV9	TRBJ2-7	CASSEQDTYEQYF	TGTGCCAGCAGCGAGCAGGACACCTACGAGCAGTACTTC
TRBD1	NA	TRBV12-3/TRBV12-4	TRBJ1-2	CASSTGQVHGYTF	TGTGCCAGCAGCACCGGACAGGTCCATGGCTACACCTTC
NA	few	TRBV10-3	TRBJ2-7	CAIRKDREDYEQYF	TGTGCCATCAGGAAAGACAGGGAGGACTACGAGCAGTACTTC
NA	NA	TRBV15	TRBJ1-5	CATSRDVGGRPQHF	TGTGCCACCAGCAGAGATGTCGGCGGGCGGCCCCAGCATTTT
NA	NA	TRBV5-5	TRBJ2-7	CASSLLSYEQYF	TGTGCCAGCAGTTTGCTCTCCTACGAGCAGTACTTC
TRBD1	NA	TRBV5-1	TRBJ1-1	CASSTGTAGGTEAFF	TGCGCCAGCAGCACCGGGACAGCCGGGGGCACTGAAGCTTTCTTT
NA	NA	TRBV7-7	TRBJ2-5	CASSPTPTGTQYF	TGTGCTAGCAGCCCCACCCCGACAGGGACCCAGTACTTC
NA	NA	TRBV5-4	TRBJ2-1	CASSLGGLANEQFF	TGTGCCAGCAGCTTGGGGGGGCTAGCCAATGAGCAGTTCTTC
NA	few	TRBV4-1	TRBJ1-6	CASSRLPSRGNSPLHF	TGCGCCAGCAGCCGGTTGCCTTCCAGGGGTAATTCACCCCTCCACTTT
NA	NA	TRBV28	TRBJ2-7	CAISRRGIPYEQYF	TGTGCCATCTCTAGAAGGGGGATTCCCTACGAGCAGTACTTC